The T cell receptor beta chain described here comes from a study of blood T cell repertoires in COVID-19. Whole-study context: In each case, the material was cDNA or gDNA derived from T cells, B-cell-depleted T cells, or PBMCs.

Clones were read by immunoSEQ multiplex PCR, and TCRdb kept only the in-frame ones, dropping some. The table records more than 85,000 clones, approximately 82% of them present only once. The CDR3 is 15 amino acids. Germline values: CDR1 SNHLY, CDR2 FYNNEI. V gave up 2 bases and J gave up 7 bases; unmatched junction bases: 8. The receptor comes from an elderly woman with acute or convalescent COVID-19. This rearrangement joins TRBV2 to TRBJ2-1; 7 nucleotides align to TRBD2. Material for sequencing was peripheral blood. The CDR3 sequence is CASSEHRRGSNEQFF. DNA for the CDR3: TGTGCCAGCAGTGAACACAGGCGGGGGTCAAATGAGCAGTTCTTC.